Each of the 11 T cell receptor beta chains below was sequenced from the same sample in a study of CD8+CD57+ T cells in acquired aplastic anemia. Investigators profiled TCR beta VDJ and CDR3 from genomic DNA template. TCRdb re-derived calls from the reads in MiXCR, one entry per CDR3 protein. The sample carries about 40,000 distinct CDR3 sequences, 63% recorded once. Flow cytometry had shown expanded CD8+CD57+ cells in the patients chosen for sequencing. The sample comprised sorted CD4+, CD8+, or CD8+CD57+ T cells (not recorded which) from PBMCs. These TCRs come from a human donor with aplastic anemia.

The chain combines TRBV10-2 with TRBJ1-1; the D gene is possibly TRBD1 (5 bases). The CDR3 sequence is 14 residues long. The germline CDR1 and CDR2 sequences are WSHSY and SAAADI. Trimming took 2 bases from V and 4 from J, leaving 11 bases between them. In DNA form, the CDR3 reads TGCGCCAGCAGTGAGGTGGGGACGGGCACTGAAGCTTTCTTT. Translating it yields CASSEVGTGTEAFF.

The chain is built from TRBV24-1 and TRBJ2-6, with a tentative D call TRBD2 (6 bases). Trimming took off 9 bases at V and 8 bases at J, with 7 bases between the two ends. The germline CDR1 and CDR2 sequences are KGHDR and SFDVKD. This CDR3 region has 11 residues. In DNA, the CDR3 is TGTGCCACCGGAGGGCCCAACGTCCTGACTTTC. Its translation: CATGGPNVLTF.

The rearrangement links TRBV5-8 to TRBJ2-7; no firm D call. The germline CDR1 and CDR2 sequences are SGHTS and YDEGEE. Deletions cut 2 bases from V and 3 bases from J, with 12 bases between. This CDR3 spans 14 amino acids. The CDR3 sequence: CASSFPNRLYEQYF. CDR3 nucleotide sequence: TGTGCCAGCAGCTTCCCGAACAGACTCTACGAGCAGTACTTC.

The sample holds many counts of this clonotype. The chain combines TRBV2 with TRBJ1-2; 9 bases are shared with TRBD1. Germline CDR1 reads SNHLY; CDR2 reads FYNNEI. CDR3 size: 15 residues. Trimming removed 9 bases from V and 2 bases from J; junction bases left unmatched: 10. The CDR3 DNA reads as TGTGCCAGTCACGGGACAGGGACCGTAAACTATGGCTACACCTTC. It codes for CASHGTGTVNYGYTF. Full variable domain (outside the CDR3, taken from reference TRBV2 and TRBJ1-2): EPEVTQTPSHQVTQMGQEVILRCVPISNHLYFYWYRQILGQKVEFLVSFYNNEISEKSEIFDDQFSVERPDGSNFTLKIRSTKLEDSAMYFCASHGTGTVNYGYTFGSGTRLTVV.

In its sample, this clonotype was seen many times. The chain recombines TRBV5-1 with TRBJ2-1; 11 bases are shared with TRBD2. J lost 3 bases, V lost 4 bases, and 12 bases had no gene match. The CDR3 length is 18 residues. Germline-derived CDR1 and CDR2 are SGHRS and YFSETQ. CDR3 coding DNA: TGCGCCAGCAGCCCGAATCCTGGACTAGCGGGTTTCTACAATGAGCAGTTCTTC. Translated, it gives CASSPNPGLAGFYNEQFF.

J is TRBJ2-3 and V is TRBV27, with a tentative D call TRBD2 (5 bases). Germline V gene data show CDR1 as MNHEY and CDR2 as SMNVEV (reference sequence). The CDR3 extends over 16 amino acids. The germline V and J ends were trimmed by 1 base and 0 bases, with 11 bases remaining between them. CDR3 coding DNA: TGTGCCAGCAGTTTATTCGGCGGGCCTAGCACAGATACGCAGTATTTT. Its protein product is CASSLFGGPSTDTQYF.

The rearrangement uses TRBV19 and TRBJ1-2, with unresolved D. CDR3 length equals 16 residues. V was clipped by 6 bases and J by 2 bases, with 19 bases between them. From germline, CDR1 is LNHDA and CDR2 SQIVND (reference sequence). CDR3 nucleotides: TGTGCCAGTAGCTCTCAACCCCGGTCCGGCAACTATGGCTACACCTTC. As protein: CASSSQPRSGNYGYTF.

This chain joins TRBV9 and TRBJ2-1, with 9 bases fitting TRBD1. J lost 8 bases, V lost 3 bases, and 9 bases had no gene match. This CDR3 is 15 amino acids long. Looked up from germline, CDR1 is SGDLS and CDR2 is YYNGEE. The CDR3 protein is CASSAGTGTIDEQFF. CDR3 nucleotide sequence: TGTGCCAGCAGCGCGGGGACAGGGACCATCGATGAGCAGTTCTTC.

CDR3 amino acids: CATSRGVESPLHF. The CDR3 DNA reads TGTGCCACCAGCCGCGGGGTAGAGTCACCCCTCCACTTT. The chain combines TRBV24-1 with TRBJ1-6, with D uncertain. The CDR3 length is 13 residues. Germline V gene sequence: CDR1 KGHDR, CDR2 SFDVKD. V was cut by 7 bases and J by 10 bases, with 13 bases left in between.

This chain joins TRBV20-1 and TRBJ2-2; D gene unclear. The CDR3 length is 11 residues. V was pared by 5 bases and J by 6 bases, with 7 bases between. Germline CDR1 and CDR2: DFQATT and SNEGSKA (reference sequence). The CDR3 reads CSAERSGELFF. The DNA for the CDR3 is TGCAGTGCTGAGCGATCCGGGGAGCTGTTTTTT.

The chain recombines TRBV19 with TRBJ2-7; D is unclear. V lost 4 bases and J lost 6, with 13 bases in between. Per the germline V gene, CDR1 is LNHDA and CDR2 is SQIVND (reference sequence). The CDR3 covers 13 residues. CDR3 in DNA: TGTGCCAGTAGTAGCGACCCTTGGGGCGAGCAGTACTTC. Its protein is CASSSDPWGEQYF.